This T cell receptor beta chain was observed in a study of blood T cell repertoires in COVID-19. Study-level information: Italy, Spain and the United States were the sources of the convalescent and acute COVID-19 samples.

Per the original methods: By means of reference gene primer amplification, nucleated cell counts were estimated. Assay: immunoSEQ multiplex PCR; the TCRdb copy retains only in-frame clones and omits some. V and J calls and clone size come straight from that table; D and trimming were deduced from the DNA. The table has roughly 230,000 clones, about 85% seen once. With V trimmed by 4 bases and J by 12 bases, 7 bases remained unmatched. CDR1 and CDR2 from the germline V gene are SGHDN and FVKESK. The CDR3 contains 13 residues. This receptor was identified in an elderly woman with COVID-19, enrolled during active disease. The genes are TRBV14 and TRBJ2-1, with 9 bases aligning to TRBD2. The material sequenced was peripheral blood. CDR3 residues: CASSPSGARWQFF. The CDR3 coding sequence is TGTGCCAGCAGCCCTAGCGGGGCCCGCTGGCAGTTCTTC.